This T cell receptor (beta chain) derives from a study of cytomegalovirus exposure and HLA in healthy donors. This CDR3 has 11 amino acids. With 9 bases removed from V and 0 bases from J, the gap between germline ends came to 4 bases. Germline V lookup: CDR1 LGHNA, CDR2 YNFKEQ. The PCR made use of 60 Vbeta and 13 Jbeta primers. Sequencing used immunoSEQ multiplex PCR; TCRdb keeps in-frame clones, though not all of them. The sample includes 100,000 to 150,000 clones, about 74% of them seen just once. Sequencing input: PBMCs. The source is a man aged 40-55 years in good health and CMV-seropositive. The V gene is TRBV4-2, the J gene TRBJ2-3; no clear D gene. Here the CDR3 reads CARTSTDTQYF. For the CDR3, the DNA is TGTGCCAGAACTAGCACAGATACGCAGTATTTT.